This paragraph covers one T cell receptor (beta chain) sequence. Reverse transcription of roughly 0.5 to 1 ug RNA was carried out with random hexamers. Amplification of TCR beta CDR3 by immunoSEQ multiplex PCR spanned 54 Vbeta and 13 Jbeta. From the immunoSEQ multiplex PCR reads, TCRdb called clonotypes with MiXCR, one entry per CDR3 protein. The sample lists roughly 250,000 distinct CDR3 sequences; 96% were seen once. The sample comes from a study of CD8 T cells in Susac syndrome. The authors sequenced TCR beta from blood CD8+ and CD4+ T cells. Both CD4+ and CD8+ T cells were negatively isolated, and TEMRA cells underwent FACS enrichment. The CDR3 is made up of 14 amino acids. The V gene's germline CDR1 is MDHEN and CDR2 SYDVKM. Trimming took off 8 bases at V and 8 bases at J, with 18 bases between the two ends.

This chain uses TRBV28 with TRBJ1-4, with unresolved D. Sequencing used CD4+ T cells from PBMCs. This TCR came from a human donor with Susac syndrome. The CDR3 DNA sequence: TGTGCCAGCGGCGCCCTGCCAAGCTCCGAAAAACTGTTTTTT. Its translation is CASGALPSSEKLFF.